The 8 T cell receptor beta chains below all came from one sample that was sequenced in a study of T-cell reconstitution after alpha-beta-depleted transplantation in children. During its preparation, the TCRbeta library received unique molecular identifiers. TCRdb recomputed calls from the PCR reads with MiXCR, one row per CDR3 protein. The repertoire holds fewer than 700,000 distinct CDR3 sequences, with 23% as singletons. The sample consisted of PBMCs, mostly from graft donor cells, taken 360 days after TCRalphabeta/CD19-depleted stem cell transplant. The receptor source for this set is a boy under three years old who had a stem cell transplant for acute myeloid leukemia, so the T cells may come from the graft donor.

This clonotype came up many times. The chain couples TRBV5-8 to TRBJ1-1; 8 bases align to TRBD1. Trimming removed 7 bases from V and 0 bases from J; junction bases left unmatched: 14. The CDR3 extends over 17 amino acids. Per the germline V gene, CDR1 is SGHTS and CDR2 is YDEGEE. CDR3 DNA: TGTGCCAGCGGCCCTCCGAGACAGGGGTTCATGAACACTGAAGCTTTCTTT. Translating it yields CASGPPRQGFMNTEAFF.

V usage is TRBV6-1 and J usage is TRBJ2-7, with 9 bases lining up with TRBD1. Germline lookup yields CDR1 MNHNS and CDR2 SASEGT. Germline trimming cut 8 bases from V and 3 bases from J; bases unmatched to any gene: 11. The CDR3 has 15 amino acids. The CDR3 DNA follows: TGTGCCAGCGGGAGCCGGGACAGGGCCTTCTACGAGCAGTACGTC. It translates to CASGSRDRAFYEQYV.

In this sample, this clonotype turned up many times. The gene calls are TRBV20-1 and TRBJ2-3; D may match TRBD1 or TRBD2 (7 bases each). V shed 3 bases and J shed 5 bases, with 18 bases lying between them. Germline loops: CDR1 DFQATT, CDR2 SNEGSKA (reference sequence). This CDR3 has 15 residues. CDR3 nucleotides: TGCAGTGCTAGGGGTGGGAGGGGGCAGATAGATACGCAGTATTTT. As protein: CSARGGRGQIDTQYF.

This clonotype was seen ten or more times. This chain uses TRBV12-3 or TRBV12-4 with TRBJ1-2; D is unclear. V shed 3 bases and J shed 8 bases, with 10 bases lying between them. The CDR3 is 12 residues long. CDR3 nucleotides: TGTGCCAGCAGTTTTGGGGATTCCGGCTACACCTTC. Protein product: CASSFGDSGYTF.

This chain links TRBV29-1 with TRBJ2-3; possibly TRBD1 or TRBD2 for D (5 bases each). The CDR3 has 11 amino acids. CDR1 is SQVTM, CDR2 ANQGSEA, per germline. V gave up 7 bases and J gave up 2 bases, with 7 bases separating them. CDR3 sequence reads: CSGGITDTQYF. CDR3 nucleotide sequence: TGCAGCGGGGGGATCACAGATACGCAGTATTTT.

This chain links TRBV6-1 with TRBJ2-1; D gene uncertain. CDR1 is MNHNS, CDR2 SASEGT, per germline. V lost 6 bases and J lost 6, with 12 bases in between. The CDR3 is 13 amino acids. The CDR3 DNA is TGTGCCAGCAGGACTGTAATCCGCAATGAGCAGTTCTTC. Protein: CASRTVIRNEQFF.

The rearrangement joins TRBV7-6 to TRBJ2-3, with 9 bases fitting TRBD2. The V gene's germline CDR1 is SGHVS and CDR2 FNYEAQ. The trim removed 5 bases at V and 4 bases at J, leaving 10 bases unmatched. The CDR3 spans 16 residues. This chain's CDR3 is CASSLSVRGGADTQYF. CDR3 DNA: TGTGCCAGCAGCCTCTCGGTGCGGGGGGGCGCAGATACGCAGTATTTT.

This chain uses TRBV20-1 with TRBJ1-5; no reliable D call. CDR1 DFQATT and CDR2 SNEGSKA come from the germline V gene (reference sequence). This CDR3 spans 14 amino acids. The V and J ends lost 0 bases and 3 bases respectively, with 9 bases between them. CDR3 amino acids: CSARDDRDNQPQHF. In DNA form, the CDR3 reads TGCAGTGCTAGAGATGATAGGGACAATCAGCCCCAGCATTTT.